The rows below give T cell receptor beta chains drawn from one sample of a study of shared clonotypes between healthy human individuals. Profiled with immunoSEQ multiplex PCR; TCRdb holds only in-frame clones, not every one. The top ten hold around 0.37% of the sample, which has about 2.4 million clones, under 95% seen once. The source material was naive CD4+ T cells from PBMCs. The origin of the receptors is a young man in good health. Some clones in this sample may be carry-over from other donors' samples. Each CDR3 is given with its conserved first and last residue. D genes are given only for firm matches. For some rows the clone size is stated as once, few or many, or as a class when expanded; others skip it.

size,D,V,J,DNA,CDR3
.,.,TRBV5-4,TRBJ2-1,TGTGCCAGCAGCTTAACGACTAGCAATGAGCAGTTCTTC,CASSLTTSNEQFF
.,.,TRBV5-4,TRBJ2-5,TGTGCCAGCAGCTTGGACGGCCAAGAGACCCAGTACTTC,CASSLDGQETQYF
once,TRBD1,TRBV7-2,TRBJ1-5,TGTGCCAGCAGCTTAGTTGACAGGGATCAGCCCCAGCATTTT,CASSLVDRDQPQHF
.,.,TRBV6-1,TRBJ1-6,TGTGCCAGCAGTGAGCTTTCTAATTCACCCCTCCACTTT,CASSELSNSPLHF
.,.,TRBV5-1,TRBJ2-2,TGCGCCAGCAGCCTCCCCGGGGGAGCAGGGGCCGGGGAGCTGTTTTTT,CASSLPGGAGAGELFF
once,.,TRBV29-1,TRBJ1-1,TGCAGCGTTGATTTCATGAGGGGGAGTGGTGAAGCTTTCTTT,CSVDFMRGSGEAFF
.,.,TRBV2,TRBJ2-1,TGTGCCAGCAGTGAGGCCCTGTACTCCTACAATGAGCAGTTCTTC,CASSEALYSYNEQFF
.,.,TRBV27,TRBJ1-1,TGTGCCAGCAGTTCGACTGGGGGGAACACTGAAGCTTTCTTT,CASSSTGGNTEAFF
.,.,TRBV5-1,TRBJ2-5,TGCGCCAGCAGCTCACAACAAGAGACCCAGTACTTC,CASSSQQETQYF
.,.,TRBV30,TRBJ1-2,TGTGCCTGGAGTGTTGTACCATGGCGGGGATCGGCGGTTGGCTACACCTTC,CAWSVVPWRGSAVGYTF
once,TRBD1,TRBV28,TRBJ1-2,TGTGCCAGCAGTTCCCAGGGGGCCAACTATGGCTACACCTTC,CASSSQGANYGYTF
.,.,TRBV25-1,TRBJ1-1,TGTGCCAGCAGTTCTAGGTGGGTGGCTGAAGCTTTCTTT,CASSSRWVAEAFF
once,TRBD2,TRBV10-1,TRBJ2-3,TGCGCCAGCAGTGATCGAGCGGGAGGGCTGGGGGATACGCAGTATTTT,CASSDRAGGLGDTQYF
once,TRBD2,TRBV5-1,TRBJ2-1,TGCGCCAGCAGCTATCGTCTCGGGACTAGCGGGATGAGTGAGCAGTTCTTC,CASSYRLGTSGMSEQFF
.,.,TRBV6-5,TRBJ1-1,TGTGCCAGCAGTGAGTCCCCGGCGGACACTGAAGCTTTCTTT,CASSESPADTEAFF
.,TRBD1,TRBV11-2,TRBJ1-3,TGTGCCAGCAGCTTACCGGACAGGCTCGGATCTGGAAACACCATATATTTT,CASSLPDRLGSGNTIYF